These T cell receptor beta chains were read from a single sample in a study of blood T cell repertoires in COVID-19. The assay was immunoSEQ multiplex PCR, and TCRdb's table has in-frame clones only and misses some. The profile covers roughly 400,000 clones, with about 86% appearing a single time and about a tenth taken by the ten largest. Sequences were obtained from PBMCs or T cells enriched from blood (not recorded which). Receptors were obtained from a woman aged 45-60 years who had recovered from COVID-19. The CDR3 runs from the conserved cysteine through the conserved F or W. The D gene is left open where the match is weak. Part of the rows lack a size; the others show once, few, many or a class for expanded clones.

TRBV19	TRBJ1-1	TRBD1	many	CASSIGDNRGRGEAFF	TGTGCCAGTAGTATAGGGGATAACAGGGGGCGCGGTGAAGCTTTCTTT
TRBV27	TRBJ1-1	-	few	CASSLVKGRTEAFF	TGTGCCAGCAGTTTAGTGAAGGGGAGGACTGAAGCTTTCTTT
TRBV4-1	TRBJ2-7	TRBD2	-	CASSQDEDRTGGYSYEQYF	TGCGCCAGCAGCCAAGATGAGGATAGGACGGGGGGTTACTCCTACGAGCAGTACTTC
TRBV19	TRBJ2-1	TRBD2	-	CASSAGTRILDEQFF	TGTGCCAGTAGCGCCGGGACTAGGATCCTGGATGAGCAGTTCTTC
TRBV9	TRBJ1-3	TRBD1	-	CASSDRDRGNTIYF	TGTGCCAGCAGCGACCGGGACAGGGGGAACACCATATATTTT
TRBV28	TRBJ1-1	-	-	CASSFAGGLQAFF	TGTGCCAGCAGTTTTGCGGGGGGTTTACAAGCTTTCTTT
TRBV13	TRBJ1-4	-	-	CASSFIGGRDEKLFF	TGTGCCAGCAGCTTTATCGGGGGGCGGGATGAAAAACTGTTTTTT
TRBV2	TRBJ2-7	-	-	CASSESQGAYEQYF	TGTGCCAGCAGTGAAAGCCAGGGTGCCTACGAGCAGTACTTC
TRBV7-2	TRBJ2-5	TRBD2	-	CASSLAQGQLAGQETQYF	TGTGCCAGCAGCTTAGCACAAGGACAACTAGCGGGGCAAGAGACCCAGTACTTC
TRBV27	TRBJ1-5	-	-	CASSPRSQELHF	TGTGCCAGCAGTCCGAGGTCCCAAGAGCTACATTTT
TRBV21-1	TRBJ2-1	-	once	CASSNRGGTSNEQFF	TGTGCCAGCAGCAACCGCGGGGGGACGAGCAATGAGCAGTTCTTC
TRBV9	TRBJ1-4	-	-	CASSAEGQKLFF	TGTGCCAGCAGCGCGGAGGGGCAAAAACTGTTTTTT
TRBV19	TRBJ1-3	-	few	CASSVLQGAGNTIYF	TGTGCCAGTAGTGTGCTACAGGGTGCCGGAAACACCATATATTTT
TRBV7-9	TRBJ2-7	-	once	CASSRKQGHEQYF	TGTGCCAGCAGCCGGAAGCAGGGTCACGAGCAGTACTTC
TRBV29-1	TRBJ2-1	TRBD1	-	CSVERIDREQNEQFF	TGCAGCGTTGAAAGGATTGACAGGGAGCAGAATGAGCAGTTCTTC
TRBV30	TRBJ2-7	-	once	CAWVRGQTYEQYF	TGTGCCTGGGTGCGGGGGCAGACCTACGAGCAGTACTTC
TRBV5-1	TRBJ1-3	TRBD1	-	CASSWGQGARNTIYF	TGCGCCAGCAGCTGGGGACAGGGGGCTAGAAACACCATATATTTT
TRBV4-3	TRBJ1-1	-	-	CASSQVEGREAFF	TGCGCCAGCAGCCAAGTCGAGGGTCGTGAAGCTTTCTTT
TRBV6-1	TRBJ1-2	TRBD1	once	CASSAIRDSYSPFGGYTF	TGTGCCAGCAGTGCCATACGGGACAGCTACTCACCCTTCGGTGGCTACACCTTC
TRBV9	TRBJ2-7	-	-	CASSVVGRGNYPSEDKHSYEQYF	TGTGCCAGCAGCGTAGTTGGTCGGGGGAACTACCCGAGCGAGGACAAACACTCCTACGAGCAGTACTTC
TRBV5-6	TRBJ1-4	-	-	CASSRQVDDEKLFF	TGTGCCAGCAGCCGACAGGTCGACGACGAAAAACTGTTTTTT
TRBV6-2/TRBV6-3	TRBJ2-2	-	-	CASSTLLQDTELFF	TGTGCCAGCAGCACCCTTTTGCAGGATACGGAGCTGTTTTTT
TRBV19	TRBJ1-2	-	once	CASSIREALGYTF	TGTGCCAGTAGTATTCGAGAGGCCCTTGGCTACACCTTC
TRBV28	TRBJ1-2	-	-	CASRQPSNYGYTF	TGTGCCAGTAGACAGCCTTCTAACTATGGCTACACCTTC
TRBV28	TRBJ1-5	-	-	CASKDLYGVGQPQHF	TGTGCCAGCAAAGACCTTTACGGGGTTGGTCAGCCCCAGCATTTT
TRBV2	TRBJ2-3	TRBD2	-	CASTGRTSGATDTQYF	TGTGCCAGCACGGGGAGGACTAGCGGAGCCACAGATACGCAGTATTTT
TRBV30	TRBJ2-5	TRBD1	-	CAWNSGGETQYF	TGTGCCTGGAATTCAGGGGGAGAGACCCAGTACTTC
TRBV9	TRBJ1-3	TRBD1	once	CASSPQTGLSGNTIYF	TGTGCCAGCAGCCCCCAGACAGGGCTCTCTGGAAACACCATATATTTT
TRBV5-6	TRBJ2-1	TRBD2	-	CASSFSWGGRQFF	TGTGCCAGCAGCTTTTCGTGGGGAGGGCGGCAGTTCTTC
TRBV19	TRBJ2-2	TRBD1	once	CASSMAADRVLTGELFF	TGTGCCAGTAGTATGGCCGCCGACAGGGTTCTAACCGGGGAGCTGTTTTTT
TRBV19	TRBJ2-5	TRBD2	-	CASSPLAGRETQYF	TGTGCCAGTAGTCCTCTAGCGGGGCGAGAGACCCAGTACTTC
TRBV27	TRBJ2-7	TRBD2	-	CASSLSGAEQYF	TGTGCCAGCAGTTTAAGCGGGGCCGAGCAGTACTTC
TRBV9	TRBJ1-3	TRBD1	-	CASSVARDRLSGNTIYF	TGTGCCAGCAGCGTAGCCCGGGACAGGCTCTCTGGAAACACCATATATTTT
TRBV11-2	TRBJ1-1	TRBD1	-	CASSSSESRDSEAFF	TGTGCCAGCAGCTCCTCTGAATCCCGGGACAGTGAAGCTTTCTTT
TRBV27	TRBJ2-1	TRBD1	-	CASRRQGTPYEQFF	TGTGCCAGCAGGAGACAGGGTACGCCCTATGAGCAGTTCTTC
TRBV7-9	TRBJ1-1	-	-	CASGRQLTMNTEAFF	TGTGCCAGCGGCCGACAGCTCACCATGAACACTGAAGCTTTCTTT
TRBV5-5	TRBJ2-1	-	-	CASSLAQAPEQFF	TGTGCCAGCAGCTTGGCCCAGGCCCCGGAGCAGTTCTTC
TRBV7-9	TRBJ2-1	TRBD2	-	CASSLTSGHPYNEQFF	TGTGCCAGCAGCTTGACTAGCGGGCATCCCTACAATGAGCAGTTCTTC
TRBV6-2/TRBV6-3	TRBJ1-1	-	-	CASSFEGNTEAFF	TGTGCCAGCAGCTTTGAGGGTAACACTGAAGCTTTCTTT
TRBV27	TRBJ1-1	-	-	CASRSGTEAFF	TGTGCCAGCAGGAGTGGCACTGAAGCTTTCTTT
TRBV9	TRBJ2-6	TRBD1	-	CASSVTGAGANVLTF	TGTGCCAGCAGCGTTACAGGGGCTGGGGCCAACGTCCTGACTTTC
TRBV18	TRBJ2-7	TRBD2	-	CASSPTGGFSYEQYF	TGTGCCAGCTCACCGACGGGGGGTTTCTCCTACGAGCAGTACTTC
TRBV7-9	TRBJ1-2	-	-	CASSLAQGSAYGYTF	TGTGCCAGCAGCTTAGCGCAGGGGTCCGCCTATGGCTACACCTTC
TRBV6-1	TRBJ2-7	TRBD1	-	CASSEARTGSYEQYF	TGTGCCAGCAGTGAAGCCCGGACAGGGTCATACGAGCAGTACTTC
TRBV28	TRBJ1-5	-	once	CASSFPGPRRDQPQHF	TGTGCCAGCAGTTTTCCAGGCCCACGGAGGGATCAGCCCCAGCATTTT
TRBV7-6	TRBJ2-1	TRBD2	-	CASSPPGLAAGEQFF	TGTGCCAGCAGCCCTCCGGGACTAGCGGCGGGTGAGCAGTTCTTC
TRBV6-2/TRBV6-3	TRBJ1-5	TRBD1	-	CASSWTGNQPQHF	TGTGCCAGCAGTTGGACAGGGAATCAGCCCCAGCATTTT
TRBV5-5	TRBJ1-5	-	-	CASSPTPAGGNQPQHF	TGTGCCAGCAGCCCTACCCCGGCGGGGGGAAATCAGCCCCAGCATTTT
TRBV4-3	TRBJ1-4	-	-	CASSQDRAHGEKLFF	TGCGCCAGCAGCCAAGACAGGGCTCATGGTGAAAAACTGTTTTTT
TRBV12-3/TRBV12-4	TRBJ1-1	TRBD1	-	CASSKGAVTEAFF	TGTGCCAGCAGCAAGGGGGCGGTCACTGAAGCTTTCTTT
TRBV11-3	TRBJ2-7	-	-	CASSLGTGGHYEQYF	TGTGCCAGCAGCTTAGGAACCGGGGGGCACTACGAGCAGTACTTC
TRBV7-2	TRBJ1-2	-	-	CASSLYAGPGYTF	TGTGCCAGCAGCTTATATGCTGGGCCTGGCTACACCTTC
TRBV6-4	TRBJ2-2	-	-	CASRQVDTGELFF	TGTGCCAGCAGACAGGTAGACACCGGGGAGCTGTTTTTT
TRBV7-9	TRBJ1-1	-	-	CASSLGGAREAFF	TGTGCCAGCAGCTTGGGAGGGGCCCGTGAAGCTTTCTTT
TRBV5-6	TRBJ1-1	-	few	CASSFERGLGNTEAFF	TGTGCCAGCAGCTTCGAACGGGGTCTAGGGAACACTGAAGCTTTCTTT